This TCR beta chain was sequenced during a study of blood T cell repertoires in COVID-19. Study as a whole: There were acute and convalescent COVID-19 samples, and they came from the United States, Italy and Spain. PBMCs, B-cell-depleted T cells, or T cells provided the cDNA or gDNA that made up the material.

V lost 1 base and J lost 2, with 9 bases in between. The CDR3 totals 15 residues. Germline loops: CDR1 SGHTA, CDR2 FQGNSA. Comment on this clone: Additional DNA sequences in this sample encode the identical CDR3.

In the authors' workflow: Reference gene primers were amplified, and this amplification served to estimate nucleated cell counts. Assay: immunoSEQ multiplex PCR; the TCRdb copy retains only in-frame clones and omits some. That table furnishes V, J and clone size, whereas the DNA furnished D and trimming. The sample shows over 250,000 clones, 86% of them seen only once. The gene calls are TRBV7-2 and TRBJ1-5; D might be TRBD1 (5 bases). This receptor was obtained from a man aged 40-49 years who had recovered from COVID-19. The source material was peripheral blood. The CDR3 nucleotides are TGTGCCAGCAGCTTAGACGGGGGGGGCAATCAGCCCCAGCATTTT. Residues: CASSLDGGGNQPQHF.